This is a list of T cell receptor beta chains from one sample in a study of blood T cell repertoires in COVID-19. Some clones are missing from TCRdb's copy, which holds only in-frame ones; the method was immunoSEQ multiplex PCR. This table has around 130,000 clones, over 65% appearing once. Sequencing used peripheral blood. These receptors all come from a man aged 50 or older with acute or convalescent COVID-19. The CDR3 runs from the conserved cysteine through the conserved F or W. The D gene is left open where the match is weak. The size of a clone is reported for some rows only, either as once, few or many, or as a class for expanded clones.

abundance: .
v_gene: TRBV5-1
j_gene: TRBJ2-1
d_gene: .
CDR3nt: TGCGCCAGCAGCTTCGGGGGAAGAGACAATGAGCAGTTCTTC
CDR3aa: CASSFGGRDNEQFF

abundance: .
v_gene: TRBV5-1
j_gene: TRBJ1-4
d_gene: .
CDR3nt: TGCGCCAGCAGCTTGGGTAGCGGTAATGAAAAACTGTTTTTT
CDR3aa: CASSLGSGNEKLFF

abundance: .
v_gene: TRBV6-5
j_gene: TRBJ1-2
d_gene: .
CDR3nt: TGTGCCAGCAGTCACGCGGGGGGCTACACCTTC
CDR3aa: CASSHAGGYTF

abundance: .
v_gene: TRBV6-5
j_gene: TRBJ1-6
d_gene: .
CDR3nt: TGTGCCAGCAGTTACCTGGGGGCCACTAATTCACCCCTCCACTTT
CDR3aa: CASSYLGATNSPLHF

abundance: .
v_gene: TRBV10-3
j_gene: TRBJ1-2
d_gene: TRBD1
CDR3nt: TGTGCCATCAAGGAGGGGGCAGGAAACTATGGCTACACCTTC
CDR3aa: CAIKEGAGNYGYTF

abundance: .
v_gene: TRBV12-3/TRBV12-4
j_gene: TRBJ1-3
d_gene: TRBD1
CDR3nt: TGTGCCAGCGGGACAGGGTGGGGAAACACCATATATTTT
CDR3aa: CASGTGWGNTIYF

abundance: .
v_gene: TRBV7-2
j_gene: TRBJ1-5
d_gene: .
CDR3nt: TGTGCCAGCAGCTTAGCGGCCGGGAGCGAGAGCAATCAGCCCCAGCATTTT
CDR3aa: CASSLAAGSESNQPQHF

abundance: .
v_gene: TRBV5-8
j_gene: TRBJ2-5
d_gene: TRBD1
CDR3nt: TGTGCCAGCAGCCCCAGCCCTGGACAGGCAGAGACCCAGTACTTC
CDR3aa: CASSPSPGQAETQYF

abundance: .
v_gene: TRBV5-1
j_gene: TRBJ1-1
d_gene: .
CDR3nt: TGCGCCAGCAGCTTGGTTTCTAATTCGAACACTGAAGCTTTCTTT
CDR3aa: CASSLVSNSNTEAFF

abundance: once
v_gene: TRBV19
j_gene: TRBJ1-1
d_gene: .
CDR3nt: TGTGCCAGTAGTAACACCGGGGGTGAAGCTTTCTTT
CDR3aa: CASSNTGGEAFF

abundance: .
v_gene: TRBV3-1/TRBV3-2
j_gene: TRBJ1-2
d_gene: .
CDR3nt: TGTGCCAGCAGCCAAGAGTCCCGGGGGATGGGTGGCTACACCTTC
CDR3aa: CASSQESRGMGGYTF

abundance: .
v_gene: TRBV10-3
j_gene: TRBJ2-1
d_gene: TRBD2
CDR3nt: TGTGCCATCAGTGGATCTAGCGGGGGCCTCTCCTACAATGAGCAGTTCTTC
CDR3aa: CAISGSSGGLSYNEQFF

abundance: .
v_gene: TRBV5-1
j_gene: TRBJ1-3
d_gene: .
CDR3nt: TGCGCCAGCAGCTTGGGAAGCCTCTCTGGAAACACCATATATTTT
CDR3aa: CASSLGSLSGNTIYF

abundance: once
v_gene: TRBV28
j_gene: TRBJ1-6
d_gene: .
CDR3nt: TGTGCCAGCATGGGGGCGAGCTCCTATAATTCACCCCTCCACTTT
CDR3aa: CASMGASSYNSPLHF

abundance: once
v_gene: TRBV24-1
j_gene: TRBJ1-5
d_gene: TRBD1
CDR3nt: TGTGCCACCAGTGATTCGACAGGGGCGGAAAAATATAGCAATCAGCCCCAGCATTTT
CDR3aa: CATSDSTGAEKYSNQPQHF

abundance: .
v_gene: TRBV6-5
j_gene: TRBJ1-1
d_gene: .
CDR3nt: TGTGCCAGCAGCCTAAAACCCGGACATTTCACTGAAGCTTTCTTT
CDR3aa: CASSLKPGHFTEAFF

abundance: few
v_gene: TRBV6-1
j_gene: TRBJ2-5
d_gene: TRBD2
CDR3nt: TGTGCCAGCAGTGAACGGGCAGGGTGGCGGGGGAGGCAAGAGACCCAGTACTTC
CDR3aa: CASSERAGWRGRQETQYF

abundance: once
v_gene: TRBV5-1
j_gene: TRBJ2-7
d_gene: .
CDR3nt: TGCGCCAGCACCCTTGGCGGGCAGTCCTACGAGCAGTACTTC
CDR3aa: CASTLGGQSYEQYF

abundance: .
v_gene: TRBV7-8
j_gene: TRBJ1-5
d_gene: .
CDR3nt: TGTGCCAGCAGCTCCCGTGGAGGTGATCAGCCCCAGCATTTT
CDR3aa: CASSSRGGDQPQHF

abundance: .
v_gene: TRBV12-3/TRBV12-4
j_gene: TRBJ1-6
d_gene: TRBD1
CDR3nt: TGTGCCAGCAGCGGACAGGGGCGGGCACCCCTCCACTTT
CDR3aa: CASSGQGRAPLHF

abundance: .
v_gene: TRBV3-1/TRBV3-2
j_gene: TRBJ2-3
d_gene: .
CDR3nt: TGTGCCAGCAGCCAAGATACTCACCAGGGCACAGATACGCAGTATTTT
CDR3aa: CASSQDTHQGTDTQYF

abundance: .
v_gene: TRBV7-9
j_gene: TRBJ1-5
d_gene: .
CDR3nt: TGTGCCAGCAGCTCAAGCGCGAGGGTGGGCCCGAGCGATCAGCCCCAGCATTTT
CDR3aa: CASSSSARVGPSDQPQHF

abundance: .
v_gene: TRBV14
j_gene: TRBJ2-2
d_gene: TRBD1
CDR3nt: TGTGCCAGCAGCCAAGCGAGACAGGGGAACACCGGGGAGCTGTTTTTT
CDR3aa: CASSQARQGNTGELFF

abundance: .
v_gene: TRBV30
j_gene: TRBJ1-5
d_gene: TRBD1
CDR3nt: TGTGCCTGGAGGGGACAGCATAGCAATCAGCCCCAGCATTTT
CDR3aa: CAWRGQHSNQPQHF

abundance: .
v_gene: TRBV5-6
j_gene: TRBJ1-1
d_gene: .
CDR3nt: TGTGCCAGCAGCTTGCAGGGTGTTGGGAACACTGAAGCTTTCTTT
CDR3aa: CASSLQGVGNTEAFF

abundance: .
v_gene: TRBV6-5
j_gene: TRBJ1-4
d_gene: TRBD1
CDR3nt: TGTGCCAGCAGTCAGGACAGGTGGGGTGAAAAACTGTTTTTT
CDR3aa: CASSQDRWGEKLFF

abundance: .
v_gene: TRBV19
j_gene: TRBJ1-5
d_gene: .
CDR3nt: TGTGCCAGTAGTATAGCCCCCCAGGGGAATCAGCCCCAGCATTTT
CDR3aa: CASSIAPQGNQPQHF

abundance: .
v_gene: TRBV30
j_gene: TRBJ1-2
d_gene: TRBD1
CDR3nt: TGTGCCTGGAATTTCGGGACAGGGGGCGCCTATGGCTACACCTTC
CDR3aa: CAWNFGTGGAYGYTF

abundance: .
v_gene: TRBV28
j_gene: TRBJ1-4
d_gene: .
CDR3nt: TGTGCCAGCAGTTTCTCCCAGACAGGCCGATATGAAAAACTGTTTTTT
CDR3aa: CASSFSQTGRYEKLFF

abundance: .
v_gene: TRBV30
j_gene: TRBJ1-3
d_gene: .
CDR3nt: TGTGCCTCCTCGACAGAAGGAAACACCATATATTTT
CDR3aa: CASSTEGNTIYF

abundance: .
v_gene: TRBV28
j_gene: TRBJ2-1
d_gene: TRBD1
CDR3nt: TGTGCCAGCAGTTCGGGACAGGGTTTGTTCTTC
CDR3aa: CASSSGQGLFF

abundance: .
v_gene: TRBV4-1
j_gene: TRBJ2-1
d_gene: .
CDR3nt: TGCGCCAGCAGCCAGCCCCCGCAGAACAATGAGCAGTTCTTC
CDR3aa: CASSQPPQNNEQFF

abundance: .
v_gene: TRBV6-5
j_gene: TRBJ2-7
d_gene: .
CDR3nt: TGTGCCAGCAGCTACAACAGGGACGAGCAGTACTTC
CDR3aa: CASSYNRDEQYF

abundance: .
v_gene: TRBV28
j_gene: TRBJ1-6
d_gene: .
CDR3nt: TGTGCCATCCGGAAGGGTTCTCTAGCTAATTCACCCCTCCACTTT
CDR3aa: CAIRKGSLANSPLHF

abundance: .
v_gene: TRBV27
j_gene: TRBJ2-1
d_gene: .
CDR3nt: TGTGCCAGCACTCCGACAGTAAACAACTACAATGAGCAGTTCTTC
CDR3aa: CASTPTVNNYNEQFF

abundance: .
v_gene: TRBV5-4
j_gene: TRBJ2-2
d_gene: .
CDR3nt: TGTGCCAGCCCGACAGTACCCGGGGAGCTGTTTTTT
CDR3aa: CASPTVPGELFF

abundance: few
v_gene: TRBV25-1
j_gene: TRBJ1-2
d_gene: .
CDR3nt: TGTGCCAGCAGTGAGTTGGGGGGAGGCAGTAACTATGGCTACACCTTC
CDR3aa: CASSELGGGSNYGYTF

abundance: .
v_gene: TRBV19
j_gene: TRBJ2-2
d_gene: .
CDR3nt: TGTGCCAGTAGTATTGGTAGTACCGGGGAGCTGTTTTTT
CDR3aa: CASSIGSTGELFF

abundance: .
v_gene: TRBV29-1
j_gene: TRBJ2-5
d_gene: TRBD2
CDR3nt: TGCAGCGTTTCTCGGACTAGCGGGGGCCCCGGGGAGACCCAGTACTTC
CDR3aa: CSVSRTSGGPGETQYF

abundance: .
v_gene: TRBV5-1
j_gene: TRBJ2-3
d_gene: .
CDR3nt: TGCGCCAGCAGCTTGGCGTCTAGCACAGATACGCAGTATTTT
CDR3aa: CASSLASSTDTQYF

abundance: .
v_gene: TRBV7-9
j_gene: TRBJ2-2
d_gene: .
CDR3nt: TGTGCCAGCAGCTTAGGGCAGGTTGGAATAAAGTTTTCCGGGGAGCTGTTTTTT
CDR3aa: CASSLGQVGIKFSGELFF

abundance: .
v_gene: TRBV5-1
j_gene: TRBJ1-5
d_gene: .
CDR3nt: TGCGCCAGCAGCTTGTCCTCCAGGGAGGATCAGCCCCAGCATTTT
CDR3aa: CASSLSSREDQPQHF

abundance: .
v_gene: TRBV25-1
j_gene: TRBJ1-1
d_gene: .
CDR3nt: TGTGCCAGCAGTGGACTCGGCTCGGGGAAGGCTTTCTTT
CDR3aa: CASSGLGSGKAFF

abundance: .
v_gene: TRBV7-2
j_gene: TRBJ1-5
d_gene: TRBD1
CDR3nt: TGTGCCAGCAGCTCCCCTGACAGGGGGCGTCAGCCCCAGCATTTT
CDR3aa: CASSSPDRGRQPQHF

abundance: .
v_gene: TRBV6-2/TRBV6-3
j_gene: TRBJ1-5
d_gene: TRBD1
CDR3nt: TGTGCCAGCAGTTACTCCGGACAGGGGCAGCCCCAGCATTTT
CDR3aa: CASSYSGQGQPQHF

abundance: few
v_gene: TRBV7-9
j_gene: TRBJ1-1
d_gene: TRBD1
CDR3nt: TGTGCCAGCAGACGGGAGGAGGGACAGGGGGGCACTGAAGCTTTCTTT
CDR3aa: CASRREEGQGGTEAFF

abundance: .
v_gene: TRBV19
j_gene: TRBJ2-1
d_gene: .
CDR3nt: TGTGCCAGTAGTATTCACGGGATCTACAATGAGCAGTTCTTC
CDR3aa: CASSIHGIYNEQFF

abundance: few
v_gene: TRBV30
j_gene: TRBJ1-2
d_gene: .
CDR3nt: TGTGCCTGGAGCATCCAGGGTGGCTACACCTTC
CDR3aa: CAWSIQGGYTF

abundance: .
v_gene: TRBV6-2/TRBV6-3
j_gene: TRBJ2-4
d_gene: TRBD2
CDR3nt: TGTGCCAGCAGTGGGACTAGCGGGGGAAACATTCAGTACTTC
CDR3aa: CASSGTSGGNIQYF

abundance: .
v_gene: TRBV4-2
j_gene: TRBJ2-5
d_gene: TRBD2
CDR3nt: TGTGCCAGCAGCCAAGAGGGGCTAGCGGGGGTACAAGAGACCCAGTACTTC
CDR3aa: CASSQEGLAGVQETQYF

abundance: .
v_gene: TRBV2
j_gene: TRBJ2-1
d_gene: TRBD2
CDR3nt: TGTGCCAGCAGTGAACCTAGCGGGGGGGCCTACTACAATGAGCAGTTCTTC
CDR3aa: CASSEPSGGAYYNEQFF

abundance: medium-sized
v_gene: TRBV27
j_gene: TRBJ1-2
d_gene: .
CDR3nt: TGTGCCAGCAGTTTCTCCCGGAGGGGCGGCTACACCTTC
CDR3aa: CASSFSRRGGYTF

abundance: .
v_gene: TRBV19
j_gene: TRBJ1-5
d_gene: TRBD1
CDR3nt: TGTGCCAGCTCACGGGACAGGGATCAGCCCCAGCATTTT
CDR3aa: CASSRDRDQPQHF

abundance: few
v_gene: TRBV5-1
j_gene: TRBJ1-2
d_gene: TRBD1
CDR3nt: TGCGCCAGCAGCTTGGTCACAGGGGGATATGGCTACACCTTC
CDR3aa: CASSLVTGGYGYTF